The text below deals with one T cell receptor beta chain. The antigen is not known. This entry belongs to a study of OX40 agonist ivuxolimab in advanced cancers. Overall study results and limits: The authors also found low normalized T-cell clonal expansion in some nonresponders. CD4+ T cells averaged fewer expanded clones than CD8+ T cells.

TCRdb's copy holds only in-frame clones and misses some; the assay was immunoSEQ multiplex PCR. This table holds about 59,000 clones, roughly 84% found once. Blood draws occurred at baseline, cycle 4 day 1, and cycle 7 day 1. CDR3 length: 12 residues. Germline lookup yields CDR1 SEHNR and CDR2 FQNEAQ (reference sequence). V shed 11 bases and J 2 bases; nucleotides not matched to a gene: 4. This TCR derives from an adult with an advanced solid tumor such as melanoma, head and neck, liver or kidney cancer. The chain recombines TRBV7-9 with TRBJ2-3, with 7 bases that match TRBD2. Sequences were derived from CD4+ or CD8+ T cells sorted from blood, sampled in a trial of the OX40 agonist ivuxolimab. The CDR3 DNA is TGTGCCGGCCAGCGGGACACAGATACGCAGTATTTT. It encodes CAGQRDTDTQYF.